Below, 27 T cell receptor beta chains from the same sample are listed, as sequenced in a study of T cell changes during pregnancy in multiple sclerosis. Only in-frame clones appear in the TCRdb table, and some are missing; sequencing was by immunoSEQ multiplex PCR. The data contain about 81,000 clones, around 95% of them seen just once; the ten biggest clones take up less than 1.5%. The sample was peripheral blood, taken in the third trimester of pregnancy. The source of these receptors is a female donor in good health, enrolled as a control in a pregnancy study.

The chain links TRBV14 to TRBJ2-7, with 11 bases lining up with TRBD2. CDR3 size: 17 residues. Looked up from germline, CDR1 is SGHDN and CDR2 is FVKESK. V shed 5 bases, J shed 4 bases, and the junction held 13 bases outside the gene matches. As DNA, the CDR3 is TGTGCCAGCAGCTATGCCACTCTAGCGGGAGGCACATACGAGCAGTACTTC. Amino acid sequence: CASSYATLAGGTYEQYF.

Points on this clone: This specimen includes other DNA sequences encoding the same CDR3. The chain is built from TRBV28 and TRBJ2-7; TRBD2 agrees at 7 bases. This CDR3 has 14 amino acids. V lost 3 bases to trimming and J lost 3 bases; unmatched junction nucleotides: 5. Germline assignment: CDR1 MDHEN and CDR2 SYDVKM. In DNA, the CDR3 is TGTGCCAGCAGTTTTTCGGGGGGTGGCTACGAGCAGTACTTC. It is translated as CASSFSGGGYEQYF.

This clone occurred once. V gene TRBV2 combines with J gene TRBJ2-1, with 8 bases identical to TRBD2. CDR3 length equals 12 residues. Trimming took 5 bases from V and 15 from J; bases not matched to a gene: 9. The germline V gene encodes CDR1 SNHLY and CDR2 FYNNEI. In DNA, the CDR3 is TGTGCCAGCAGTCCCACGGGCGGGAGGTCGTTCTTC. Translation: CASSPTGGRSFF.

The V gene is TRBV2, the J gene TRBJ2-1; 15 bases match TRBD2. The CDR3 extends over 15 amino acids. Looked up from germline, CDR1 is SNHLY and CDR2 is FYNNEI. Trimming at V came to 5 bases and at J to 8 bases, leaving 4 bases not matched to a gene. The CDR3 loop is CASSLGLAGGHEQFF. The CDR3 nucleotides are TGTGCCAGCAGTTTGGGACTAGCGGGAGGCCATGAGCAGTTCTTC.

This clone has a single count. The J gene is TRBJ2-7, the V gene TRBV2; 7 bases fit TRBD2. V shed 7 bases, J shed 5 bases, and the junction held 2 bases outside the gene matches. CDR3 length: 11 amino acids. Germline CDR1 reads SNHLY; CDR2 reads FYNNEI. CDR3 residues: CASTGGHEQYF. CDR3 sequence (DNA): TGTGCCAGCACGGGGGGTCACGAGCAGTACTTC.

V gene TRBV27 combines with J gene TRBJ2-7; 8 bases align to TRBD2. This CDR3 is built from 15 residues. V lost 5 bases, J lost 2 bases, and 8 bases stayed unmatched. Per the germline V gene, CDR1 is MNHEY and CDR2 is SMNVEV (reference sequence). The CDR3 protein is CASSSDGRAPYEQYF. The CDR3 DNA reads TGTGCCAGCAGTAGCGACGGGAGGGCACCCTACGAGCAGTACTTC.

The chain has TRBV5-1 and TRBJ2-7; TRBD1 is a possible D gene (5 bases). This CDR3 has 15 amino acids. Trimming pared 3 bases from V and 1 base from J, leaving 14 bases between. Germline lookup yields CDR1 SGHRS and CDR2 YFSETQ. The CDR3 bases are TGCGCCAGCAGCTCCCCGCATACAGGATCCTACGAGCAGTACTTC. The encoded protein is CASSSPHTGSYEQYF.

The chain combines TRBV2 with TRBJ2-1, with 7 bases aligning to TRBD2. The germline CDR1 and CDR2 sequences are SNHLY and FYNNEI. This CDR3 spans 15 amino acids. Unmatched junction bases numbered 4, after V lost 4 bases and J lost 1 base. The CDR3 sequence: CASSAGGSSYNEQFF. CDR3 in DNA: TGTGCCAGCAGTGCGGGCGGGAGTTCCTACAATGAGCAGTTCTTC.

This clone was counted a single time. The chain is built from TRBV4-1 and TRBJ1-4; D gene ambiguous. Germline CDR1 reads MGHRA; CDR2 reads YSYEKL. There are 16 residues in the CDR3. The ends were cut back, 2 bases at V and 0 bases at J, with 10 bases in the middle. The CDR3 spells CASSQPTGATNEKLFF. DNA for the CDR3: TGCGCCAGCAGCCAACCGACCGGGGCAACTAATGAAAAACTGTTTTTT.

This clone was observed once. Other DNA sequences in the sample encode the same CDR3. V and J are TRBV5-1 and TRBJ1-4, with a tentative D call TRBD1 (5 bases). Germline V gives CDR1 SGHRS, CDR2 YFSETQ. Trimming stripped 0 bases from V and 8 bases from J, with 11 bases between. This CDR3 has 14 residues. CDR3 amino acids: CASSLGQGGEKLFF. CDR3 DNA: TGCGCCAGCAGCTTGGGGCAGGGCGGAGAAAAACTGTTTTTT.

The CDR3 reads CASSVESGHGELFF. The CDR3 coding sequence is TGTGCCAGCAGCGTAGAATCAGGGCACGGGGAGCTGTTTTTT. The gene calls are TRBV9 and TRBJ2-2; possible D gene TRBD1, 5 bases. The length of the CDR3 is 14 residues. Per germline, CDR1 SGDLS and CDR2 YYNGEE. Trimming left V 0 bases short and J 7 bases short, with 10 bases between.

V usage is TRBV5-1 and J usage is TRBJ2-1; 12 bases align to TRBD2. Germline V CDR1 and CDR2: SGHRS, YFSETQ. CDR3 length: 16 amino acids. J was trimmed by 4 bases and V by 0 bases; bases with no gene match: 2. The DNA of the CDR3 is TGCGCCAGCAGCTTGGTCCTAGCGGGAGGGTACAATGAGCAGTTCTTC. It codes for CASSLVLAGGYNEQFF. The whole variable domain, remainder taken from reference TRBV5-1 and TRBJ2-1, is KAGVTQTPRYLIKTRGQQVTLSCSPISGHRSVSWYQQTPGQGLQFLFEYFSETQRNKGNFPGRFSGRQFSNSRSEMNVSTLELGDSALYLCASSLVLAGGYNEQFFGPGTRLTVL.

This chain links TRBV5-1 with TRBJ1-4; TRBD1 aligns across 12 bases. The CDR3 has 16 residues. J lost 2 bases, V lost 2 bases, and 1 base had no gene match. Germline V lookup: CDR1 SGHRS, CDR2 YFSETQ. CDR3 in amino acids: CASSFGTGGTNEKLFF. The CDR3 DNA is TGCGCCAGCAGCTTCGGGACAGGGGGCACTAATGAAAAACTGTTTTTT.

This clone was counted a single time. This chain joins TRBV7-9 and TRBJ2-5, with 7 bases identical to TRBD1. The length of the CDR3 is 16 residues. The germline gives CDR1 SEHNR, CDR2 FQNEAQ (reference sequence). V shed 5 bases and J 0 bases; nucleotides not matched to a gene: 9. CDR3 region: CASSPPDRPNQETQYF. The DNA of the CDR3 is TGTGCCAGCAGCCCCCCGGACAGGCCAAACCAAGAGACCCAGTACTTC.

The V call is TRBV5-1, the J call TRBJ2-7, with 13 nucleotides matching TRBD2. V gave up 5 bases and J gave up 5 bases; unmatched junction bases: 7. The CDR3 has 15 amino acids. Germline V gives CDR1 SGHRS, CDR2 YFSETQ. CDR3 DNA: TGCGCCAGCAGACCGGGACTAGCGGGATACGACGAGCAGTACTTC. Residues: CASRPGLAGYDEQYF.

V is TRBV4-1 and J is TRBJ2-7; 7 positions agree with TRBD1. The CDR3 is 16 amino acids. Trimming took 4 bases from V and 0 from J; bases not matched to a gene: 9. CDR1 MGHRA and CDR2 YSYEKL come from the germline V gene. The CDR3 spells CASSPEGQSYSYEQYF. The DNA of the CDR3 is TGCGCCAGCAGCCCCGAGGGACAGAGCTACTCCTACGAGCAGTACTTC.

The CDR3 DNA reads as TGTGCCAGCAGACGACAGGGTGGCACTGAAGCTTTCTTT. Its protein product is CASRRQGGTEAFF. The chain employs TRBV7-9 and TRBJ1-1; 7 bases map to TRBD1. Germline loops: CDR1 SEHNR, CDR2 FQNEAQ (reference sequence). The V segment lost 6 bases and the J segment 4 bases; nucleotides outside the gene matches: 5. This CDR3 region has 13 residues.

The rearrangement uses TRBV7-6 and TRBJ2-5, with D possibly being TRBD1 (5 bases). V lost 4 bases to trimming and J lost 3 bases, with 21 bases between them. This CDR3 is 17 amino acids long. Looked up from germline, CDR1 is SGHVS and CDR2 is FNYEAQ. CDR3 nucleotide sequence: TGTGCCAGCAGCTCTCAAACAGGTTTGCCCTTTAAAGAGACCCAGTACTTC. This translates into CASSSQTGLPFKETQYF.

V is TRBV7-9 and J is TRBJ2-1; TRBD2 is a possible D gene (6 bases). The CDR3 contains 13 residues. CDR1 and CDR2 (germline): SEHNR, FQNEAQ (reference sequence). Trimming removed 1 base from V and 9 bases from J, with 10 bases in between. The CDR3 coding sequence is TGTGCCAGCAGCTTAGAGTCGGGAGTTGAGCAGTTCTTC. Its translation is CASSLESGVEQFF.

Written as DNA, the CDR3 is TGTGCCAGCAGTTTAGGGCCGGTTCAGCCCCAGCATTTT. Translating it yields CASSLGPVQPQHF. This rearrangement joins TRBV27 to TRBJ1-5; D gene unclear. V was cut by 2 bases and J by 6 bases, with 8 bases left in between. Germline assignment: CDR1 MNHEY and CDR2 SMNVEV (reference sequence). This CDR3 has 13 amino acids.

V is TRBV27 and J is TRBJ2-6; D may be TRBD2 (5 bases). This CDR3 has 17 residues. Trimming removed 2 bases from V and 0 bases from J, with 11 bases in between. Germline V gene lookup returns CDR1 MNHEY and CDR2 SMNVEV (reference sequence). CDR3 amino acids: CASSLRGRTSGANVLTF. The CDR3 DNA is TGTGCCAGCAGTTTAAGAGGGCGGACCTCTGGGGCCAACGTCCTGACTTTC.

This chain uses TRBV2 with TRBJ2-7; 9 bases are shared with TRBD2. V lost 7 bases and J lost 5; bases outside the gene matches: 12. The germline gives CDR1 SNHLY, CDR2 FYNNEI. The CDR3 runs 15 residues. Here the CDR3 reads CASKEGRAGGDEQYF. The CDR3 DNA reads TGTGCCAGCAAGGAAGGAAGGGCGGGAGGGGACGAGCAGTACTTC.

This chain uses TRBV5-1 with TRBJ2-3; D ambiguous. CDR1 SGHRS and CDR2 YFSETQ come from the germline V gene. The CDR3 has 13 residues. The germline V and J ends were trimmed by 2 bases and 2 bases, with 6 bases remaining between them. The CDR3 spells CASSFEDTDTQYF. CDR3 bases: TGCGCCAGCAGCTTCGAGGACACAGATACGCAGTATTTT. The full variable domain, with the rest looked up from reference TRBV5-1 and TRBJ2-3, is KAGVTQTPRYLIKTRGQQVTLSCSPISGHRSVSWYQQTPGQGLQFLFEYFSETQRNKGNFPGRFSGRQFSNSRSEMNVSTLELGDSALYLCASSFEDTDTQYFGPGTRLTVL.

The chain links TRBV7-9 to TRBJ2-7; possible D gene TRBD1, 5 bases. The CDR3 has 13 residues. Trimming removed 6 bases at V and 1 base at J, with 10 bases between. From germline, CDR1 is SEHNR and CDR2 FQNEAQ (reference sequence). The CDR3 region is CASSSDSSYEQYF. CDR3 nucleotide sequence: TGTGCCAGCAGTTCCGACAGTTCCTACGAGCAGTACTTC. Combining the CDR3 with reference TRBV7-9 and TRBJ2-7 gives the whole variable domain DTGVSQNPRHKITKRGQNVTFRCDPISEHNRLYWYRQTLGQGPEFLTYFQNEAQLEKSRLLSDRFSAERPKGSFSTLEIQRTEQGDSAMYLCASSSDSSYEQYFGPGTRLTVT.

In DNA form, the CDR3 reads TGTGCCAGCAGCTTGCCCGGGGTCATGAACACTGAAGCTTTCTTT. Protein sequence: CASSLPGVMNTEAFF. V usage is TRBV5-6 and J usage is TRBJ1-1, with D uncertain. The V end was cut by 1 base, the J end by 0 bases, with 10 bases between. There are 15 residues in the CDR3. The V gene's germline CDR1 is SGHDT and CDR2 YYEEEE. The full variable domain, rest sourced from reference TRBV5-6 and TRBJ1-1, is DAGVTQSPTHLIKTRGQQVTLRCSPKSGHDTVSWYQQALGQGPQFIFQYYEEEERQRGNFPDRFSGHQFPNYSSELNVNALLLGDSALYLCASSLPGVMNTEAFFGQGTRLTVV.

V gene TRBV5-1 combines with J gene TRBJ2-1; 8 bases are shared with TRBD1. The V gene end was trimmed by 7 bases and the J gene end by 5 bases; junction bases not matched to a gene: 5. Germline CDR1 SGHRS, CDR2 YFSETQ. This CDR3 is built from 13 residues. The CDR3 nucleotides are TGCGCCAGCGGACAGGGTTCCCACAATGAGCAGTTCTTC. Encoded protein: CASGQGSHNEQFF. Full variable domain (missing parts from reference TRBV5-1 and TRBJ2-1): KAGVTQTPRYLIKTRGQQVTLSCSPISGHRSVSWYQQTPGQGLQFLFEYFSETQRNKGNFPGRFSGRQFSNSRSEMNVSTLELGDSALYLCASGQGSHNEQFFGPGTRLTVL.

V is TRBV16 and J is TRBJ1-1; unclear D gene. V dropped 4 bases and J dropped 0 bases, with 3 bases sitting between them. Germline loops: CDR1 KGHSY, CDR2 FQNENV. The CDR3 length is 12 residues. CDR3 amino acids: CASSLMNTEAFF. As DNA, the CDR3 is TGTGCCAGCAGCCTCATGAACACTGAAGCTTTCTTT.